The present TCR beta chain was sequenced within a study of identical twins. Unique molecular identifiers were present on cDNA, and template switching added a universal primer site. TCRdb analysed the 5' RACE reads with MiXCR anew, one entry per CDR3 protein. This table holds 150,000 or so distinct CDR3 sequences, approximately 3.5% found once. This clonotype has a count of ten or more. The antigen remains undetermined. Trimming removed 5 bases at V and 5 bases at J, with 12 bases between. The CDR3 covers 13 residues. CDR1 and CDR2 (germline): MNHEY, SVGEGT. Overall study results and limits: Interpretation of the results relied on cross-sectional statistical analysis and not on following the same donors. Out-of-frame beta sequences exhibited a weaker degree of excess twin sharing.

The receptor's source is a man younger than 30 in good health. J is TRBJ1-2 and V is TRBV6-2 or TRBV6-3, with D possibly matching TRBD1 (5 bases). Sequences were obtained from memory T cells sorted from blood. The CDR3 DNA sequence: TGTGCCAGCAGTCCGCAGGGAATATATGGCTACACCTTC. It yields the protein CASSPQGIYGYTF.